This T cell receptor (beta chain) was sequenced for a study of cytomegalovirus exposure and HLA in healthy donors (dated by TCRdb to 2016 to 2017). Turning to the overall study: In an earlier analysis of approximately 640 of the donors, around 290 Gb of sequence data and 90 million to 120 million unique TCR beta sequences from about 190 million T cells were reported. Around 300 gigabases of sequencing data and 78 million or so unique TCR sequences were included in an early release covering roughly 600 HLA-typed donors. Of the roughly 400 genotyped donors, 81% fell in the genetic ancestry cluster associated with self-reported Caucasian donors. The study was designed to test whether signatures of past pathogen exposure could be identified by cataloging public T cell receptors. The T cell repertoires of 700 or so subjects were profiled by immunosequencing and related to cytomegalovirus serostatus. Besides the first cohort of roughly 640 subjects, a separate validation cohort made up of 120 different subjects was used. High-throughput TCR immunosequencing, statistical association of individual TCRs with disease status, and machine learning were combined to predict cytomegalovirus infection status. In a later analysis, previously published TCR beta repertoires from several hundred donors were re-analyzed and high-resolution HLA genotyping was added so that TCR occurrence patterns could be studied. In the later analysis, no new phenotypic data were used to find candidate immune exposures; instead, reliance was placed on TCR beta sequences and their occurrence across donors. In an earlier analysis of a few hundred of the donors, high-throughput TCR beta sequencing was used to judge whether each TCR beta V gene segment behaved as functional or pseudogenic. Alongside the repertoire data, information on donor age, sex, ethnicity and CMV serostatus was compiled. A later genetic analysis took genome-wide SNP genotypes for 398 of the 666 donors and used that subset as a discovery cohort. Every discovery cohort repertoire had been produced on one sequencing platform. Class I and class II HLA loci were covered by the typing at four-digit resolution. Typing coverage varied by locus: roughly 620-640 donors for A, B, C, DRB1 and DQB1; roughly 500 for DQA1; 606 for DPA1; some 470 for DPB1. Because of strong linkage in the cohort, a few DR-DQ haplotypes were treated as single units for association and clustering. Across 398 genotyped donors of the cohort, an average of roughly 250,000 unique TCR beta nucleotide sequences per donor were sequenced, and 15% to 20% of those sequences were non-productive.

Broad study findings and their caveats: Cytomegalovirus status was reported to be diagnosed by the classifier with high specificity and sensitivity in both the original and validation cohorts. The earlier analysis of around 600 of the donors excluded about 16 rarely observed V segments, including chromosome 9 orphons, because counts were too low. The only immune exposure information available for the cohort was CMV serostatus. The authors suggested that the approach could potentially be extended to other disease states and immunological phenotypes. In a later analysis, HLA-associated TCR beta chains showed more clonal expansion and lower generation probabilities than non-associated chains that were equally common. The study listed around 160 TCR beta chains as associated with cytomegalovirus. At a false discovery rate of 0.05, a later analysis linked under 20,000 TCR beta sequences to specific HLA alleles. An earlier analysis of approximately 540 of the donors showed that most TCR beta V segments appeared in productive rearrangements either about 90% or about 30% of the time, which broadly matched IMGT annotations. In vitro tests confirmed that a few of the cytomegalovirus-associated TCR beta chains recognize cytomegalovirus antigens. In a later analysis, several top co-occurrence clusters were reported to appear linked to parvovirus B19, influenza, CMV and Epstein-Barr virus. Linkage disequilibrium might explain the correlated functional status among segregating V segments, but an unknown experimental factor could not be ruled out. Only TCR beta chains were sequenced in this cohort, and the absence of alpha or paired-chain data limited detectable features. In a later analysis, TCR association rates were found to vary across HLA loci, with the most associated TCRs seen for DRB1 alleles and the fewest for HLA-C alleles. Most TCR sequences were observed very rarely across donors, whereas some public TCRs were present in many individuals. According to a later analysis, most CMV-associated TCR beta chains appeared to be HLA-restricted, and the HLA associations seemed to be driven largely by CMV exposure. Assigning TCR associations to individual alleles was difficult when HLA alleles, especially DR and DQ, strongly co-occurred. Some IMGT-functional V segments, including TRBV6-2 and TRBV6-3, could not be told apart with the 87-base-pair reads, so those segments were excluded. A further reported finding was that TCR beta sequences accurately predicted the HLA-A and HLA-B alleles for most subjects in the first cohort. The sequencing pipeline was judged likely to have produced a cluster of highly shared sequence variants as a technical artifact. Because HLA typing was unavailable for some donors at each locus, only the typed subset was used in association tests. The presence/absence analyses assumed that sequencing depth was roughly uniform across donors, and that assumption may not be true. An association between a missense DCLRE1C variant and V-gene and J-gene trimming of TCR beta chains was found in a later genetic analysis and replicated in an independent cohort. According to a later genetic analysis, donors in an Asian-associated ancestry cluster had fewer N-insertions in productive TCRs than the roughly 700-donor mean.

This clone was counted only a few times. Its target antigen remains unknown. No per-base quality is available; no much larger clone lies one base away. Libraries were prepared through the immunoSEQ multiplex PCR assay. For the multiplex PCR, a mixture combining 60 forward primers for TCR Vbeta segments and 13 reverse primers for TCR Jbeta segments was used. The CDR3 region of rearranged TCR beta genes was amplified from genomic DNA with a multiplex PCR assay. The amplified TCR beta libraries were sequenced on the Illumina HiSeq System as 87-base-pair reads. In the original analysis: A later analysis counted around 72 million unique TCR beta chains across the 666 repertoires, and 9 million to 14 million of these chains were shared by at least two donors. Raw reads were error-corrected and collapsed into unique sequences with a nearest-neighbor algorithm that merged closely related sequences to remove PCR and sequencing errors. Alignment of CDR3 sequences to IMGT reference sequences was used to assign V, D and J gene segments. Each retained sequence needed at least a six-nucleotide match to both a V gene segment and a J gene segment. Rearrangements were called productive when the CDR3 lacked stop codons and stayed in frame with V and J; all others were non-productive. Following IMGT convention, CDR3 was defined as the stretch from the second conserved V-encoded cysteine to the conserved J-encoded phenylalanine. Sequences without an unambiguous match to a single V gene segment were excluded from the earlier analysis of a few hundred of the donors. In an earlier analysis of more than 500 of the donors, a V segment was called functional when productive rearrangements were above 56.7%, and segregating when the standard deviation between donors exceeded 5%. A statistical classification framework was built to diagnose cytomegalovirus status from the catalog of TCR beta chain sequences. V and J gene assignment, in a later analysis, came from comparing TCR nucleotide sequences with IMGT/GENE-DB human TR gene sequences. In a later analysis, CDR3 sequences and most-parsimonious VDJ recombination scenarios were assigned using the TCRdist pipeline. In a later analysis, each TCR beta chain was defined by its CDR3 amino acid sequence together with its V-gene family, and reads lacking a unique V-gene family were excluded. To address suspected cross-contamination and a sequencing artifact, a later analysis removed roughly 580 highly shared, low-generation-probability nucleotide sequences. In a later analysis, a clonal expansion index was calculated for each public chain from normalized within-repertoire ranks of inferred template counts. In a later analysis, generation probabilities were computed with a VDJ recombination model fitted to out-of-frame rearrangements, and the resulting probabilities were checked against IGoR. Hypergeometric tests were used in a later analysis to score TCR-TCR, TCR-HLA and TCR-CMV co-occurrence, with a repertoire-size bias correction applied to the TCR pairs. In a later analysis, false discovery rates were estimated by permuting HLA or CMV assignments 20 times. A later analysis grouped co-occurring TCRs with DBSCAN, adding TCRdist sequence similarity when clustering within HLA-allele-positive subsets. Repertoires with fewer than 30,000 or more than 120,000 public chains, plus five repertoires with anomalous nucleotide sharing, were excluded from co-occurrence clustering. TCRdb carries this immuneACCESS record with in-frame sequences only. Its versions omit some clonotypes, under half of them owing to an unresolved V gene in the studies checked, with the rest unexplained. V and J calls and clone size are copied from that table; D and trimming were computed from the DNA. Within this sample are 100,000 to 150,000 clones, with roughly 73% of them counted one time only. Around 5% of the sample comes from the top ten.

Measured from the cysteine to the phenylalanine, the CDR3 is 18 residues long. The retained sequence is limited to the CDR3, 54 bases, with the frame set at the first base. Germline trimming amounts to 1 base on V and 9 bases on J, with 17 as the count of junction bases outside the gene matches. According to the germline V gene, CDR1 reads MGHRA and CDR2 reads YSYEKL. In total, 630 or so healthy bone marrow donors made up the cohort. Cohort members were all nominally healthy when sampled, although unrecorded immune exposures were likely present. The donor tested CMV seropositive, placing the donor among the 290 or so seropositive members of the cohort. A peripheral blood sample was collected from each donor, and TCR beta sequencing was performed on peripheral blood mononuclear cells. The Qiagen DNeasy Blood Extraction Kit was used to extract genomic DNA from the blood cell samples.

Source material: PBMCs. The rearrangement combines TRBV4-1 with TRBJ2-1; 8 central nucleotides agree with TRBD1. The sequence came from a man aged 60 to 69 in good health and CMV-seropositive. The CDR3 reads as follows: CASSQGGIRTGTRGEQFF. At the DNA level, the sequence is TGCGCCAGCAGCCAAGGGGGGATAAGGACAGGGACGAGGGGTGAGCAGTTCTTC.